The T cell receptor (beta chain) under discussion was sequenced for a study of T cells after yellow fever vaccination. Study information: SMART-Seq v4 Ultra Low Input served to prepare low-cell-number fractions. General study points: Clonotype sharing between CD4 and CD8 compartments was small. On re-exposure, the response was weaker but peaked faster, at day 5 versus 15.

In TCRdb, the 5' RACE reads were re-called with MiXCR into one record per CDR3 protein. The sample yields 250,000 to 350,000 distinct CDR3 sequences, approximately 7% seen once. The CDR3 sequence is 13 residues long. Germline CDR1 reads LNHDA; CDR2 reads SQIVND (reference sequence). The germline V and J ends were trimmed by 7 bases and 6 bases, with 13 bases remaining between them. Turning to this clonotype: Its antigen remains unidentified.

The rearrangement uses TRBV19 and TRBJ2-1; the D is unclear. The source is a man between 18 and 29 years old who received the YFV17D yellow fever vaccine. The sequencing used PBMCs, collected about 49 days after the first yellow fever vaccination. The CDR3 spells CASTRMVGNEQFF. CDR3 DNA: TGTGCCAGTACCCGAATGGTGGGCAATGAGCAGTTCTTC.